These T cell receptor beta chains were read from a single sample in a study of cytomegalovirus exposure and HLA in healthy donors. Measured with immunoSEQ multiplex PCR; TCRdb has only the in-frame clones, and not every one. Among about 140,000 clones, almost 85% were seen once, and the ten largest hold approximately 9.7%. Material: PBMCs. All receptors derive from a woman aged 55-70 years in good health and CMV-seropositive. Each CDR3 is given with its conserved first and last residue. A D gene is named only where the DNA matches it firmly. A row's size may be missing; if present it is once, few, many or a size class.

>.|TRBV25-1|.|TRBJ2-1
CASTQGTSYNEQFF
TGTGCCAGCACCCAGGGGACGTCCTACAATGAGCAGTTCTTC
>TRBD1|TRBV19|.|TRBJ1-1
CASSTSGTGHTEAFF
TGTGCCAGTAGTACCTCCGGGACAGGCCACACTGAAGCTTTCTTT
>.|TRBV27|.|TRBJ2-7
CASSQLQGWGEQYF
TGTGCCAGCAGTCAACTACAGGGCTGGGGCGAGCAGTACTTC
>.|TRBV20-1|.|TRBJ2-5
CSARWAETQYF
TGCAGTGCTAGATGGGCTGAGACCCAGTACTTC
>TRBD1|TRBV27|.|TRBJ1-5
CASSFGAGGPRSNQPQHF
TGTGCCAGCAGTTTTGGGGCAGGGGGCCCCCGGAGCAATCAGCCCCAGCATTTT
>.|TRBV5-4|.|TRBJ2-2
CASSFWLFSGLHTGELFF
TGTGCCAGCAGCTTTTGGCTCTTCTCAGGACTTCACACCGGGGAGCTGTTTTTT
>.|TRBV30|.|TRBJ1-3
CAWMASSGNTIYF
TGTGCCTGGATGGCCAGCTCTGGAAACACCATATATTTT
>TRBD2|TRBV2|.|TRBJ2-1
CASRGVAGRNEQFF
TGTGCCAGCAGGGGGGTAGCGGGGCGGAATGAGCAGTTCTTC
>TRBD2|TRBV5-1|.|TRBJ2-2
CASSLLAGHTGELFF
TGCGCCAGCAGCTTGTTAGCGGGCCACACCGGGGAGCTGTTTTTT
>TRBD2|TRBV5-1|.|TRBJ2-5
CASSPGTSGTFRYQETQYF
TGCGCCAGCAGCCCCGGGACTAGCGGGACATTCCGATACCAAGAGACCCAGTACTTC
>TRBD2|TRBV11-2|once|TRBJ2-7
CASSLEERDYEQYF
TGTGCCAGCAGCCTTGAGGAGCGGGACTACGAGCAGTACTTC
>.|TRBV9|.|TRBJ2-2
CASSVSVGELFF
TGTGCCAGCAGCGTCTCGGTCGGGGAGCTGTTTTTT
>.|TRBV28|.|TRBJ1-6
CASTLGGDYNSPLHF
TGTGCCAGCACCCTCGGAGGTGACTATAATTCACCCCTCCACTTT
>.|TRBV30|.|TRBJ1-1
CAWLDSVATEAFF
TGTGCCTGGTTGGACTCGGTCGCCACTGAAGCTTTCTTT
>.|TRBV5-1|.|TRBJ2-2
CASTGLGNTGELFF
TGCGCCAGCACTGGGCTTGGGAACACCGGGGAGCTGTTTTTT
>TRBD2|TRBV11-2|few|TRBJ2-7
CASSRAGLAGGNHYEQYF
TGTGCCAGCAGCCGGGCGGGACTAGCGGGAGGCAACCACTACGAGCAGTACTTC
>TRBD2|TRBV2|.|TRBJ2-7
CASIIQRGAGYEQYF
TGTGCCAGTATCATCCAGCGGGGGGCAGGGTACGAGCAGTACTTC
>TRBD1|TRBV2|few|TRBJ1-5
CASRTGGHSNQPQHF
TGTGCCAGCAGGACAGGGGGACATAGCAATCAGCCCCAGCATTTT
>TRBD2|TRBV7-2|.|TRBJ2-5
CASSFGLARGEETQYF
TGTGCCAGCAGCTTCGGACTAGCGAGAGGTGAAGAGACCCAGTACTTC
>TRBD2|TRBV5-1|.|TRBJ2-1
CASSPSGSGSYNEQFF
TGCGCCAGCAGCCCTAGCGGGAGTGGATCCTACAATGAGCAGTTCTTC
>.|TRBV28|.|TRBJ2-1
CASSPTLGGTNEQFF
TGTGCCAGCAGTCCAACTCTGGGGGGAACCAATGAGCAGTTCTTC
>TRBD1|TRBV28|.|TRBJ1-1
CASSLSPGPGGERGEAFF
TGTGCCAGCAGTTTATCACCCGGGCCAGGGGGAGAAAGAGGTGAAGCTTTCTTT
>.|TRBV11-2|.|TRBJ1-1
CASSLRRGGVTEAFF
TGTGCCAGCAGCTTACGGCGAGGCGGGGTTACTGAAGCTTTCTTT
>.|TRBV7-2|.|TRBJ2-2
CASSLTAGWNTGELFF
TGTGCCAGCAGCTTAACAGCGGGTTGGAACACCGGGGAGCTGTTTTTT
>TRBD2|TRBV19|.|TRBJ2-1
CASSSIGGGSRLNEQFF
TGTGCCAGTAGTAGTATCGGGGGGGGTTCCAGATTGAATGAGCAGTTCTTC
>TRBD1|TRBV5-1|many|TRBJ2-3
CASSPGQTDTQYF
TGCGCCAGCAGCCCGGGACAGACAGATACGCAGTATTTT
>TRBD1|TRBV19|.|TRBJ2-5
CASNTGGTETQYF
TGTGCCAGTAATACAGGGGGAACAGAGACCCAGTACTTC
>.|TRBV19|.|TRBJ2-7
CASSGGDNNYEQYF
TGTGCCAGTAGTGGGGGGGACAATAACTACGAGCAGTACTTC
>TRBD2|TRBV27|.|TRBJ2-1
CASSWLAGEHNEQFF
TGTGCCAGCAGTTGGCTAGCGGGAGAACACAATGAGCAGTTCTTC
>.|TRBV19|few|TRBJ1-1
CATFRLTGEAFF
TGTGCCACCTTCCGCCTAACAGGGGAAGCTTTCTTT
>.|TRBV6-5|.|TRBJ2-5
CASSPGTSQETQYF
TGTGCCAGCAGTCCCGGGACATCCCAAGAGACCCAGTACTTC
>TRBD1|TRBV7-9|.|TRBJ2-7
CASSLPGQGKGEQYF
TGTGCCAGCAGCTTACCGGGACAGGGTAAAGGCGAGCAGTACTTC
>.|TRBV11-3|.|TRBJ2-4
CASSFREIGPGGPIQYF
TGTGCCAGCAGCTTTAGGGAAATAGGCCCAGGGGGGCCCATTCAGTACTTC
>TRBD1|TRBV7-9|.|TRBJ2-4
CASSLAFRTGGESGQYF
TGTGCCAGCAGCTTAGCCTTTAGGACAGGGGGGGAGTCGGGACAGTACTTC
>TRBD2|TRBV4-1|.|TRBJ2-7
CASSQLAGGFYEQYF
TGCGCCAGCAGCCAACTCGCGGGAGGCTTCTACGAGCAGTACTTC
>.|TRBV7-9|.|TRBJ1-4
CASSLDRDEKLFF
TGTGCCAGCAGCTTAGACAGGGACGAAAAACTGTTTTTT
>.|TRBV7-8|.|TRBJ1-2
CASSPGQGRGYTF
TGTGCCAGCAGTCCCGGCCAGGGGAGAGGCTACACCTTC
>TRBD1|TRBV7-6|.|TRBJ2-1
CASSPQVGTGFRESYNEQFF
TGTGCCAGCAGCCCCCAAGTCGGGACAGGGTTCCGGGAATCCTACAATGAGCAGTTCTTC
>.|TRBV19|.|TRBJ2-4
CASSTPRQSEAKNIQYF
TGTGCCAGTAGTACGCCGCGACAGTCAGAGGCCAAAAACATTCAGTACTTC
>.|TRBV7-3|.|TRBJ2-5
CASSLGRTGRQETQYF
TGTGCCAGCAGCTTGGGACGGACGGGGAGGCAAGAGACCCAGTACTTC
>.|TRBV19|.|TRBJ2-1
CASSISGISYNEQFF
TGTGCCAGTAGTATATCGGGAATCTCCTACAATGAGCAGTTCTTC
>.|TRBV30|few|TRBJ2-7
CAWSGGGSSYEQYF
TGTGCCTGGAGTGGCGGTGGGAGCTCCTACGAGCAGTACTTC
>TRBD1|TRBV28|.|TRBJ2-7
CASSFRRTGSYEQYF
TGTGCCAGCAGTTTCAGGCGGACAGGCTCCTACGAGCAGTACTTC
>TRBD1|TRBV30|.|TRBJ2-7
CAWRGPGQGSYEQYF
TGTGCCTGGAGGGGCCCGGGACAGGGGTCCTACGAGCAGTACTTC
>TRBD1|TRBV5-5|few|TRBJ1-4
CASSSLGTDEKLFF
TGTGCCAGCAGCTCCCTAGGGACAGATGAAAAACTGTTTTTT
>TRBD1|TRBV13|.|TRBJ1-1
CASSLRGTGGEAFF
TGTGCCAGCAGCCTAAGGGGGACAGGGGGTGAAGCTTTCTTT
>.|TRBV5-4|.|TRBJ2-6
CASSLAGSGANVLTF
TGTGCCAGCAGCTTAGCGGGCTCTGGGGCCAACGTCCTGACTTTC
>TRBD1|TRBV4-3|few|TRBJ1-1
CASSLGTGVRTEAFF
TGCGCCAGCAGCCTCGGGACAGGGGTGCGCACTGAAGCTTTCTTT
>.|TRBV5-1|.|TRBJ2-3
CASSLEEATSTDTQYF
TGCGCCAGCAGCTTGGAGGAGGCAACTAGCACAGATACGCAGTATTTT
>TRBD1|TRBV6-5|.|TRBJ2-7
CASRADRGVYEQYF
TGTGCCAGCAGAGCCGACAGGGGGGTTTACGAGCAGTACTTC
>.|TRBV9|.|TRBJ2-1
CASSVGAMNEQFF
TGTGCCAGCAGCGTAGGGGCCATGAATGAGCAGTTCTTC
>TRBD1|TRBV5-6|few|TRBJ2-1
CASSLAGTASYNEQFF
TGTGCCAGCAGCTTGGCCGGGACAGCCTCCTACAATGAGCAGTTCTTC
>TRBD2|TRBV15|.|TRBJ2-1
CATSRPTGGFFNEQFF
TGTGCCACCAGCAGACCGACGGGGGGTTTTTTCAATGAGCAGTTCTTC
>TRBD1|TRBV10-3|.|TRBJ1-2
CAISESGQGHYGYTF
TGTGCCATCAGTGAGTCGGGACAGGGGCACTATGGCTACACCTTC
>TRBD1|TRBV5-4|.|TRBJ2-5
CASSPTGAETQYF
TGTGCCAGCAGTCCAACAGGGGCGGAGACCCAGTACTTC
>.|TRBV27|.|TRBJ1-5
CASSSRTDLGNQPQHF
TGTGCCAGCAGTTCGCGGACAGATCTCGGCAATCAGCCCCAGCATTTT
>TRBD2|TRBV29-1|.|TRBJ2-2
CSGGTSGKNTGELFF
TGCAGCGGCGGGACTAGCGGGAAGAACACCGGGGAGCTGTTTTTT
>TRBD1|TRBV5-6|few|TRBJ2-7
CASSVNRDRGQQRQYF
TGTGCCAGCAGCGTGAACCGGGACAGGGGGCAGCAAAGGCAGTACTTC